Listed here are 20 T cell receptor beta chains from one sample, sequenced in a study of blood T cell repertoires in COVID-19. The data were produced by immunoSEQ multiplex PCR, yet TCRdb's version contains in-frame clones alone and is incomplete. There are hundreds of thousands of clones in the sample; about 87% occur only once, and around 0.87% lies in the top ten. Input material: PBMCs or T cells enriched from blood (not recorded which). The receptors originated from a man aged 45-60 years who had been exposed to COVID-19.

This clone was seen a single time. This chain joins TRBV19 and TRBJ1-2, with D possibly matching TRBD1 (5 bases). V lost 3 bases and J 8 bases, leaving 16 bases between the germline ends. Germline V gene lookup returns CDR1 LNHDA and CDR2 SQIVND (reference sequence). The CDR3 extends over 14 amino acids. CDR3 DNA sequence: TGTGCCAGTAGTATTAGGTTCAGGGCTGAAGGCTACACCTTC. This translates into CASSIRFRAEGYTF.

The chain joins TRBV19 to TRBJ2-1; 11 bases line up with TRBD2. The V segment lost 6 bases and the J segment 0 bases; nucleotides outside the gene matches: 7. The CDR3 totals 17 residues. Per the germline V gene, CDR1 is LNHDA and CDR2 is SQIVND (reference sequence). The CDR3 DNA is TGTGCCAGTAGCAATATAGCGGGAGGGAGCTCCTACAATGAGCAGTTCTTC. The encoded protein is CASSNIAGGSSYNEQFF.

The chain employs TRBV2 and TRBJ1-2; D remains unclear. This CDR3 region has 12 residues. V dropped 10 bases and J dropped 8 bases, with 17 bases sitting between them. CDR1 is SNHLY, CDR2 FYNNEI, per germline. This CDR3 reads CANPREAEGYTF. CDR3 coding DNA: TGTGCCAACCCCCGGGAGGCGGAAGGCTACACCTTC.

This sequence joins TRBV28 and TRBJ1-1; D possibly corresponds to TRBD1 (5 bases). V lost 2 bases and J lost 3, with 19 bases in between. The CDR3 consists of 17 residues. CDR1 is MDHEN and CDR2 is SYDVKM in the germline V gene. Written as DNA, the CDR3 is TGTGCCAGCAGTTTAACAGGACCCGGAGGGATTTACACTGAAGCTTTCTTT. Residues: CASSLTGPGGIYTEAFF. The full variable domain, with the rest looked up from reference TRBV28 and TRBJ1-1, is DVKVTQSSRYLVKRTGEKVFLECVQDMDHENMFWYRQDPGLGLRLIYFSYDVKMKEKGDIPEGYSVSREKKERFSLILESASTNQTSMYLCASSLTGPGGIYTEAFFGQGTRLTVV.

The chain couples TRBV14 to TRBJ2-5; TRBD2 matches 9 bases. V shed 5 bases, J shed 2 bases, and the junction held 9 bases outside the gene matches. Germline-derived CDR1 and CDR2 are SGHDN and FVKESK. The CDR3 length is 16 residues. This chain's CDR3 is CASSTGLAGNQETQYF. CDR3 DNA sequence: TGTGCCAGCAGCACCGGGCTAGCGGGGAATCAAGAGACCCAGTACTTC.

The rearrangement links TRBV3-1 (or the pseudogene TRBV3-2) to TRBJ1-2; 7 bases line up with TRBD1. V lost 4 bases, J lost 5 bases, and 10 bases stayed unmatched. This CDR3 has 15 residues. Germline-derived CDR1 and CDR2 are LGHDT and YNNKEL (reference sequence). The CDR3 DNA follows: TGTGCCAGCAGCCCCCTGGGACAGTCTGGGTATGGCTACACCTTC. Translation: CASSPLGQSGYGYTF.

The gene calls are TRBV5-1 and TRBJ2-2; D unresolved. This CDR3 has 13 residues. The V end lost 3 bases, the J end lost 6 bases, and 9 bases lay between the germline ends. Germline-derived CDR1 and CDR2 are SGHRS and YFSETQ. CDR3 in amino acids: CASSYFTPGELFF. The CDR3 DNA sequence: TGCGCCAGCAGCTACTTTACCCCCGGGGAGCTGTTTTTT. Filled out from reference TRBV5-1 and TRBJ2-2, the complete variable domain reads KAGVTQTPRYLIKTRGQQVTLSCSPISGHRSVSWYQQTPGQGLQFLFEYFSETQRNKGNFPGRFSGRQFSNSRSEMNVSTLELGDSALYLCASSYFTPGELFFGEGSRLTVL.

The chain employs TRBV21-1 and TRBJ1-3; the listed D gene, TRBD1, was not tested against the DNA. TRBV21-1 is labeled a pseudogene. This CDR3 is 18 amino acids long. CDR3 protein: CASSKEREGGAGGNTIYF. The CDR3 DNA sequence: TGTGCCAGCAGCAAAGAGCGCGAAGGGGGCGCGGGAGGAAACACCATATATTTT.

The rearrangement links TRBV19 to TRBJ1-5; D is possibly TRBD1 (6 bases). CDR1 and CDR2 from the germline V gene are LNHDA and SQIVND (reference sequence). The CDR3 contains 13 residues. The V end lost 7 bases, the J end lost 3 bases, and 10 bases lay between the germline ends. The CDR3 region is CASTPGVNQPQHF. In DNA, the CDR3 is TGTGCCAGTACCCCAGGGGTCAATCAGCCCCAGCATTTT.

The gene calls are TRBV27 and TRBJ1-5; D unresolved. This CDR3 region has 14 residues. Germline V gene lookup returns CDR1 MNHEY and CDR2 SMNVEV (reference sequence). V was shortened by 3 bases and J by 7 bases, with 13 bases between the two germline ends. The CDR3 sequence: CASSLSIGRQPQHF. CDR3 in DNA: TGTGCCAGCAGTTTGTCCATCGGTCGACAGCCCCAGCATTTT.

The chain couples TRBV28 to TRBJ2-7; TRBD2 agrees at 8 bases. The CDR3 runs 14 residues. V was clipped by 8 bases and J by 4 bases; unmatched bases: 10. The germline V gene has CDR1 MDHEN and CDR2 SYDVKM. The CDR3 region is CASASLQREYEQYV. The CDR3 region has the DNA TGTGCCAGCGCCTCCCTCCAGCGGGAGTACGAGCAGTACGTC.

The CDR3 coding sequence is TGTGCCAGCAGGCTCCCGACAGGGGACAATCAGCCCCAGCATTTT. The encoded protein is CASRLPTGDNQPQHF. This sequence joins TRBV21-1 and TRBJ1-5; the D segment call TRBD1 is taken from the table without a DNA check. TRBV21-1 is labeled a pseudogene. This CDR3 spans 15 amino acids.

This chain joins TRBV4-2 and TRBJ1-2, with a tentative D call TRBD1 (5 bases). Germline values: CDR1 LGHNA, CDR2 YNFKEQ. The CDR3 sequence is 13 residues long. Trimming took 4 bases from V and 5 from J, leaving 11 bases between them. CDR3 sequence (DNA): TGTGCCAGCAGCCTATCCGGGGGGTATGGCTACACCTTC. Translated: CASSLSGGYGYTF.

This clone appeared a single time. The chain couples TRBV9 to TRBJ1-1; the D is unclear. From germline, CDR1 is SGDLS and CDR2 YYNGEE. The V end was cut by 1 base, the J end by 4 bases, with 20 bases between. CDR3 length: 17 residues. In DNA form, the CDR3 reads TGTGCCAGCAGCGTATTTTCGGTTGGGTGGGAGGGCACTGAAGCTTTCTTT. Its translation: CASSVFSVGWEGTEAFF.

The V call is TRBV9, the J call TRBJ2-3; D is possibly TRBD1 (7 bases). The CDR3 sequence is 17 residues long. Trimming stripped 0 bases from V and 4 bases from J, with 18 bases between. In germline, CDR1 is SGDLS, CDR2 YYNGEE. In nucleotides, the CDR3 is TGTGCCAGCAGCGTAGGCAGGGGACAGAGGGGGGCAGATACGCAGTATTTT. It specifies CASSVGRGQRGADTQYF.

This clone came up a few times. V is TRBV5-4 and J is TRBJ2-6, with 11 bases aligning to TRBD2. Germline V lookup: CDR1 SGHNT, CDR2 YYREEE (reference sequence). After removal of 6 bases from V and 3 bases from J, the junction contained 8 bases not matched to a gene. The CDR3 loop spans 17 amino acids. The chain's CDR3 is CASTLAGGPVGANVLTF. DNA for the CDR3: TGTGCCAGCACCCTAGCGGGAGGACCTGTTGGGGCCAACGTCCTGACTTTC.

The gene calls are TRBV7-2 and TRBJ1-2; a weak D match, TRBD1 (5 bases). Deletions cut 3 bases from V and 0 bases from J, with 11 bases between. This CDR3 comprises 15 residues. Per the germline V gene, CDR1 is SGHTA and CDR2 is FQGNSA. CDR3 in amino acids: CASSFVGLTNYGYTF. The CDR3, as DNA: TGTGCCAGCAGCTTTGTGGGGCTCACTAACTATGGCTACACCTTC.

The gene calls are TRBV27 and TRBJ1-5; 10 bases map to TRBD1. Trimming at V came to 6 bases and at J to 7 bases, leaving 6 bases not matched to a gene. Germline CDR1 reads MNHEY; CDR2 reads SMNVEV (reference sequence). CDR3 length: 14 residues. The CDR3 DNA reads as TGTGCCAGCAGCTTGACAGGGGGCAGGCAGCCCCAGCATTTT. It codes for CASSLTGGRQPQHF.

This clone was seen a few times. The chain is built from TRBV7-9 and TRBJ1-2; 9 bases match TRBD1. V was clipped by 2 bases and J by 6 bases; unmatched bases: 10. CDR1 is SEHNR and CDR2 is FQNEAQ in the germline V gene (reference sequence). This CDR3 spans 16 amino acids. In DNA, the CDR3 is TGTGCCAGCAGCTTACGGGACAGGGAGGCCGGAGATGGCTACACCTTC. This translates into CASSLRDREAGDGYTF. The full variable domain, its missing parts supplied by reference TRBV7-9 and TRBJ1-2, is DTGVSQNPRHKITKRGQNVTFRCDPISEHNRLYWYRQTLGQGPEFLTYFQNEAQLEKSRLLSDRFSAERPKGSFSTLEIQRTEQGDSAMYLCASSLRDREAGDGYTFGSGTRLTVV.

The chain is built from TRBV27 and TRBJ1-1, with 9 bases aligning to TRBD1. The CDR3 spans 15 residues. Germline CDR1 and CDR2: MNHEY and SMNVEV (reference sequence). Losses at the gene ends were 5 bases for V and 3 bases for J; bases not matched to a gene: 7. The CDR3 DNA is TGTGCCAGCAGTGCACCACAGGGGGCTTACACTGAAGCTTTCTTT. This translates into CASSAPQGAYTEAFF.